A single sample is the source of the 32 T cell receptor beta chains below, sequenced in a study of blood T cell repertoires in COVID-19. Some clones are missing from TCRdb's copy, which holds only in-frame ones; the method was immunoSEQ multiplex PCR. Here the sample spans under 200,000 clones, 88% being singletons. The sample comprised PBMCs or T cells enriched from blood (not recorded which). The receptors derive from a woman in her forties or fifties who had recovered from COVID-19.

This chain joins TRBV9 and TRBJ1-1; D may be TRBD1 (6 bases). CDR3 size: 15 residues. V shed 2 bases and J shed 5 bases, with 16 bases lying between them. Germline CDR1 and CDR2: SGDLS and YYNGEE. CDR3 bases: TGTGCCAGCAGCGTCCTATCGGGGGGGCTGACTGAAGCTTTCTTT. Its translation: CASSVLSGGLTEAFF.

The chain has TRBV5-1 and TRBJ1-2; 8 nucleotides align to TRBD1. CDR1 is SGHRS and CDR2 is YFSETQ in the germline V gene. The CDR3 consists of 15 residues. J was trimmed by 4 bases and V by 4 bases; bases with no gene match: 9. Written as DNA, the CDR3 is TGCGCCAGCAGCCCGGAACAGGGGGTTATCTATGGCTACACCTTC. It translates to CASSPEQGVIYGYTF.

For this clone: Other DNA sequences in this specimen translate into the identical CDR3. The genes are TRBV27 and TRBJ1-1; the D is unclear. This CDR3 has 14 residues. The germline V and J ends were trimmed by 3 bases and 0 bases, with 8 bases remaining between them. The germline V gene encodes CDR1 MNHEY and CDR2 SMNVEV (reference sequence). The CDR3 sequence: CASSLRGLNTEAFF. The CDR3 coding sequence is TGTGCCAGCAGTTTGAGAGGTTTGAACACTGAAGCTTTCTTT.

V usage is TRBV18 and J usage is TRBJ2-5, with TRBD2 matching over 8 bases. The CDR3 contains 15 residues. J gave up 0 bases and V 4 bases, and 4 bases lay outside the gene matches. Per the germline V gene, CDR1 is KGHSH and CDR2 is LQKENI. The CDR3 coding sequence is TGTGCCAGCTCACATAGCGGGAACCACCAAGAGACCCAGTACTTC. It encodes CASSHSGNHQETQYF.

The chain recombines TRBV19 with TRBJ1-1; 7 positions match TRBD1. V lost 5 bases to trimming and J lost 1 base; unmatched junction nucleotides: 10. This CDR3 is built from 16 residues. The V gene's germline CDR1 is LNHDA and CDR2 SQIVND (reference sequence). The DNA for the CDR3 is TGTGCCAGTAGTTTAGCTACCGGGACAGCGAACACTGAAGCTTTCTTT. It encodes CASSLATGTANTEAFF.

The chain links TRBV10-3 to TRBJ1-3, with 7 bases matching TRBD1. This CDR3 is built from 16 residues. Germline assignment: CDR1 ENHRY and CDR2 SYGVKD. The V and J ends lost 3 bases and 0 bases, in that order; junction bases with no gene match: 5. This CDR3 is CAISDRQGLSGNTIYF. CDR3 nucleotides: TGTGCCATCAGTGACCGACAGGGTCTCTCTGGAAACACCATATATTTT.

The chain has TRBV5-3 and TRBJ1-5; no reliable D call. TRBV5-3 is noted as an ORF with a role that remains uncertain. The CDR3 is made up of 15 amino acids. V was cut by 0 bases and J by 3 bases, with 10 bases left in between. In DNA, the CDR3 is TGTGCCAGAAGCTTGGACCGGGGTTTCAATCAGCCCCAGCATTTT. Protein sequence: CARSLDRGFNQPQHF.

The rearrangement links TRBV6-2 or TRBV6-3 to TRBJ2-3, with 8 bases identical to TRBD2. This CDR3 has 17 residues. Trimming at V came to 5 bases and at J to 1 base, leaving 11 bases not matched to a gene. Germline V gene data show CDR1 as MNHEY and CDR2 as SVGEGT. The CDR3 reads CASSPPSRAGGTDTQYF. CDR3 nucleotide sequence: TGTGCCAGCAGTCCGCCCTCTCGAGCGGGGGGCACAGATACGCAGTATTTT.

This chain links TRBV6-2 or TRBV6-3 with TRBJ2-7, with TRBD1 as a possible D gene (5 bases). Trimming took off 2 bases at V and 4 bases at J, with 9 bases between the two ends. The CDR3 loop spans 13 amino acids. Per the germline V gene, CDR1 is MNHEY and CDR2 is SVGEGT. The CDR3 region is CASSYPDSYEQYF. The CDR3 bases are TGTGCCAGCAGTTACCCTGACAGTTACGAGCAGTACTTC.

The chain recombines TRBV2 with TRBJ1-2, with 8 bases identical to TRBD1. J lost 8 bases, V lost 1 base, and 6 bases had no gene match. The CDR3 is made up of 14 amino acids. Germline CDR1 and CDR2: SNHLY and FYNNEI. The CDR3 region is CASSEDDRGGGYTF. The CDR3 DNA is TGTGCCAGCAGTGAAGATGACAGGGGAGGCGGCTACACCTTC.

The genes are TRBV19 and TRBJ1-2, with 9 bases matching TRBD1. V dropped 3 bases and J dropped 4; count of bases not matched to a gene: 3. The CDR3 sequence is 14 residues long. Germline V gene data show CDR1 as LNHDA and CDR2 as SQIVND (reference sequence). CDR3 bases: TGTGCCAGTAGTATGGGACAGGGAGCCTATGGCTACACCTTC. Translating gives CASSMGQGAYGYTF.

This clone was seen more than once but under ten times. The rearrangement uses TRBV27 and TRBJ2-7, with TRBD1 as a possible D gene (6 bases). The V gene lost 5 bases and the J gene lost 2 bases, with 16 bases spanning the gap. Germline CDR1 is MNHEY and CDR2 is SMNVEV (reference sequence). This CDR3 comprises 15 residues. CDR3 protein: CASSNFRDTAYEQYF. For the CDR3, the DNA is TGTGCCAGCAGTAATTTCCGGGACACCGCCTACGAGCAGTACTTC.

The chain's CDR3 is CASSPRRAGDEQYF. As DNA, the CDR3 is TGTGCCAGCTCACCCCGCCGAGCGGGGGACGAGCAGTACTTC. This chain joins TRBV18 and TRBJ2-7; 8 bases map to TRBD2. This CDR3 has 14 amino acids. J gave up 5 bases and V 3 bases, and 6 bases lay outside the gene matches. The germline CDR1 and CDR2 sequences are KGHSH and LQKENI.

The gene calls are TRBV19 and TRBJ2-7; TRBD1 matches at 8 bases. After removal of 6 bases from V and 7 bases from J, the junction contained 17 bases not matched to a gene. The CDR3 is 16 residues long. Per germline, CDR1 LNHDA and CDR2 SQIVND (reference sequence). The CDR3 spells CASSYLRTGRLREQYF. In DNA, the CDR3 is TGTGCCAGTAGCTACCTCCGGACAGGGAGGTTGCGGGAGCAGTACTTC.

The chain has TRBV27 and TRBJ1-2; TRBD1 matches 7 bases. Germline values: CDR1 MNHEY, CDR2 SMNVEV (reference sequence). Unmatched junction bases numbered 7, after V lost 5 bases and J lost 4 bases. The CDR3 sequence is 14 residues long. This CDR3 reads CASSKGRGTYGYTF. The CDR3 DNA reads as TGTGCCAGCAGTAAAGGCAGGGGGACCTATGGCTACACCTTC.

This chain connects TRBV11-3 to TRBJ2-3, with no clear D. Trimming cost V 5 bases and J 2 bases, with 14 bases left between them. The length of the CDR3 is 15 residues. Per the germline V gene, CDR1 is SGHNT and CDR2 is YENEEA. The CDR3 reads CASSQDTTSTDTQYF. Written as DNA, the CDR3 is TGTGCCAGCAGCCAAGACACGACCTCCACAGATACGCAGTATTTT.

V and J are TRBV19 and TRBJ1-3; D possibly corresponds to TRBD1 (5 bases). CDR3 length: 16 amino acids. Germline CDR1 LNHDA, CDR2 SQIVND (reference sequence). Trimming cost V 2 bases and J 0 bases, with 11 bases left between them. CDR3 amino acids: CASSIQGSYSGNTIYF. CDR3 DNA sequence: TGTGCCAGTAGTATACAGGGATCTTACTCTGGAAACACCATATATTTT.

This clone occurred once. At one of its ends the junction is not consistent with the germline gene, which may arise from a read error. The gene calls are TRBV7-7 and TRBJ2-5, with D tentatively TRBD1 (6 bases). Germline CDR1 SSHAT, CDR2 FNYEAQ (reference sequence). The CDR3 consists of 13 residues. The CDR3 DNA is TGTGCTAGCAGCAAACAGGGACAAGAGACCCAGTACTTC. As protein: CASSKQGQETQYF.

The chain joins TRBV5-4 to TRBJ2-3; possibly TRBD2 for D (5 bases). Trimming cost V 4 bases and J 0 bases, with 12 bases left between them. Germline loops: CDR1 SGHNT, CDR2 YYREEE (reference sequence). The CDR3 totals 15 residues. CDR3 nucleotides: TGTGCCAGCAGCCCACTAGACCCCAGCACAGATACGCAGTATTTT. Protein product: CASSPLDPSTDTQYF.

The chain is built from TRBV12-5 and TRBJ2-7, with 9 bases matching TRBD1. In germline, CDR1 is LGHNT, CDR2 FRNRAP. This CDR3 spans 14 amino acids. Trimming cost V 6 bases and J 1 base; bases outside gene matches: 4. CDR3 bases: TGTGCTAGTGGGGGGGACAGGGCTTCCTACGAGCAGTACTTC. The encoded protein is CASGGDRASYEQYF.

V and J are TRBV10-3 and TRBJ1-5, with TRBD1 matching over 7 bases. V lost 6 bases and J lost 1; bases outside the gene matches: 3. This CDR3 has 14 amino acids. From germline, CDR1 is ENHRY and CDR2 SYGVKD. The CDR3 nucleotides read TGTGCCATCAGCCTACAGGGGAGCAATCAGCCCCAGCATTTT. Protein product: CAISLQGSNQPQHF.

This chain joins TRBV7-2 and TRBJ1-2, with a possible D match to TRBD1 (6 bases). CDR1 is SGHTA and CDR2 is FQGNSA in the germline V gene. This CDR3 spans 14 amino acids. Trimming took off 2 bases at V and 4 bases at J, with 11 bases between the two ends. CDR3 protein: CASSLRDTRYGYTF. The CDR3 coding sequence is TGTGCCAGCAGCTTAAGGGACACCCGCTATGGCTACACCTTC.

In DNA, the CDR3 is TGCGCCAGCAGCTTAGGGGCGGGGGGAGAAGAGACCCAGTACTTC. It yields the protein CASSLGAGGEETQYF. The chain carries TRBV5-1 and TRBJ2-5; TRBD2 aligns across 8 bases. Looked up from germline, CDR1 is SGHRS and CDR2 is YFSETQ. There are 15 residues in the CDR3. Germline trimming cut 2 bases from V and 3 bases from J; bases unmatched to any gene: 6.

The V call is TRBV21-1, the J call TRBJ1-1; the table's D call, TRBD1, has no DNA check behind it. TRBV21-1 is labeled a pseudogene. This CDR3 contains 17 residues. This chain's CDR3 is CASSQGQGKGEDTEAFF. The CDR3 DNA reads as TGTGCCAGCAGCCAGGGACAGGGAAAGGGAGAAGACACTGAAGCTTTCTTT.

The chain employs TRBV7-9 and TRBJ2-7; D possibly corresponds to TRBD2 (5 bases). CDR3 length equals 13 residues. With 2 bases removed from V and 4 bases from J, the gap between germline ends came to 9 bases. Germline CDR1 SEHNR, CDR2 FQNEAQ (reference sequence). The CDR3 sequence: CASSLLGAYEQYF. The CDR3 DNA follows: TGTGCCAGCAGCTTATTGGGAGCATACGAGCAGTACTTC.

The CDR3 spells CASSLGDYREQYF. CDR3 nucleotides: TGTGCCAGCAGCTTGGGGGACTACAGGGAGCAGTACTTC. This sequence joins TRBV7-2 and TRBJ2-7; TRBD2 matches 7 bases. CDR3 length equals 13 residues. CDR1 is SGHTA, CDR2 FQGNSA, per germline. The V segment lost 3 bases and the J segment 7 bases; nucleotides outside the gene matches: 6.

The chain employs TRBV7-2 and TRBJ2-3; 7 nucleotides line up with TRBD2. The V gene end was trimmed by 3 bases and the J gene end by 6 bases; junction bases not matched to a gene: 3. Germline loops: CDR1 SGHTA, CDR2 FQGNSA. The CDR3 spans 13 residues. CDR3: CASSFRRGDTQYF. CDR3 DNA sequence: TGTGCCAGCAGCTTTAGGCGGGGGGATACGCAGTATTTT.

The V call is TRBV9, the J call TRBJ2-2; 10 bases are a match to TRBD2. V was clipped by 0 bases and J by 0 bases; unmatched bases: 8. Germline values: CDR1 SGDLS, CDR2 YYNGEE. The CDR3 has 19 amino acids. The CDR3 nucleotides read TGTGCCAGCAGCGTAGCCGCTAGCGGGGGCCTTGCGAACACCGGGGAGCTGTTTTTT. This gives the protein CASSVAASGGLANTGELFF.

The count of this clone is one. V usage is TRBV18 and J usage is TRBJ2-7; the D gene is possibly TRBD1 (6 bases). The V gene lost 0 bases and the J gene lost 3 bases, with 12 bases spanning the gap. The germline CDR1 and CDR2 sequences are KGHSH and LQKENI. The CDR3 is 15 residues long. CDR3 DNA: TGTGCCAGCTCACCACCGACAGGTTCAATCTACGAGCAGTACTTC. It specifies CASSPPTGSIYEQYF.

This clone was detected once. Other DNA sequences in the same sample also yield this CDR3. In nucleotides, the CDR3 is TGTGCCAGTAGACCGGACAGGAGCTCCTACAATGAGCAGTTCTTC. Residues: CASRPDRSSYNEQFF. The chain couples TRBV19 to TRBJ2-1; 7 bases align to TRBD1. The CDR3 has 15 amino acids. After removal of 6 bases from V and 0 bases from J, the junction contained 5 bases not matched to a gene. The germline CDR1 and CDR2 sequences are LNHDA and SQIVND (reference sequence).

The chain joins TRBV12-3 or TRBV12-4 to TRBJ2-4; the match to TRBD1 covers 8 bases. The CDR3 runs 13 residues. V was clipped by 5 bases and J by 7 bases; unmatched bases: 4. The CDR3 region has the DNA TGTGCCAGCAGTCTTCAGGGGGCTAACATTCAGTACTTC. It specifies CASSLQGANIQYF.

The chain has TRBV6-5 and TRBJ1-2; D remains ambiguous. The germline V and J ends were trimmed by 4 bases and 7 bases, with 13 bases remaining between them. From germline, CDR1 is MNHEY and CDR2 SVGAGI. This CDR3 contains 13 residues. The CDR3 sequence: CASSSTAASGYTF. The CDR3 DNA is TGTGCCAGCAGTTCAACAGCTGCGAGTGGCTACACCTTC.